Each of the 27 T cell receptor beta chains below was sequenced from the same sample in a study of control samples from healthy donors and cancer patients (dated by TCRdb to about 2020). Receptors were amplified or captured by the immunoSEQ multiplex PCR assay. As stored in TCRdb, this immuneACCESS dataset retains in-frame rearrangements with V and J assigned. A fraction of the clones does not appear; measured against another copy, unresolved V genes explain less than half of the discrepancy, and the remainder lacks a known reason. This sample holds fewer than 120,000 clones; approximately 90% were observed only once. The ten largest clones add up to around 3.5% of the sample. Sequenced sample: PBMCs. These receptors were collected from a woman aged 55-69 years with lung cancer.

The J gene is TRBJ2-7, the V gene TRBV27, with D unclear. CDR3 size: 17 residues. The germline CDR1 and CDR2 sequences are MNHEY and SMNVEV (reference sequence). V lost 5 bases and J 2 bases, leaving 22 bases between the germline ends. The CDR3: CASSINPALARAYEQYF. In nucleotides, the CDR3 is TGTGCCAGCAGTATTAACCCTGCGCTCGCCCGAGCCTACGAGCAGTACTTC.

The genes are TRBV19 and TRBJ1-6; 7 nucleotides agree with TRBD1. With V trimmed by 9 bases and J by 10 bases, 9 bases remained unmatched. Germline V gene sequence: CDR1 LNHDA, CDR2 SQIVND (reference sequence). CDR3 length: 13 amino acids. CDR3 loop: CASRDRAGSPLHF. DNA for the CDR3: TGTGCCAGCAGAGACAGGGCAGGCTCACCCCTCCACTTT.

The chain recombines TRBV5-5 with TRBJ1-2; TRBD1 agrees at 8 bases. There are 15 residues in the CDR3. CDR1 and CDR2 from the germline V gene are SGHKS and YYEKEE (reference sequence). J gave up 3 bases and V 4 bases, and 8 bases lay outside the gene matches. CDR3 residues: CASSVGQGQDYGYTF. The CDR3 DNA reads as TGTGCCAGCAGCGTTGGACAGGGCCAAGACTATGGCTACACCTTC.

The genes are TRBV7-8 and TRBJ1-1, with 8 bases that match TRBD1. With V trimmed by 3 bases and J by 3 bases, 0 bases remained unmatched. The length of the CDR3 is 13 residues. From germline, CDR1 is SGHVS and CDR2 FQNEAQ. CDR3 sequence reads: CASSLTGDTEAFF. Here the CDR3 DNA reads TGTGCCAGCAGCTTGACAGGGGACACTGAAGCTTTCTTT.

The V gene is TRBV11-3, the J gene TRBJ2-2, with TRBD1 matching 9 bases. Looked up from germline, CDR1 is SGHNT and CDR2 is YENEEA. The V and J ends lost 5 bases and 4 bases, in that order; junction bases with no gene match: 5. The CDR3 is made up of 15 amino acids. The CDR3 reads CASSPRQGGTGELFF. CDR3 in DNA: TGTGCCAGCAGCCCGAGACAGGGGGGCACCGGGGAGCTGTTTTTT.

The V gene is TRBV3-1 (or the pseudogene TRBV3-2), the J gene TRBJ2-5; either TRBD1 or TRBD2 may supply D (6 bases each). The V and J ends lost 8 bases and 3 bases respectively, with 25 bases between them. The CDR3 spans 17 residues. Germline V gene lookup returns CDR1 LGHDT and CDR2 YNNKEL (reference sequence). CDR3 bases: TGTGCCAGCTATTTAAGCGCGTGGGGGGCGGCGGAAGAGACCCAGTACTTC. This encodes CASYLSAWGAAEETQYF.

This clone occurred once. The chain carries TRBV9 and TRBJ2-6; 7 bases are shared with TRBD1. Germline loops: CDR1 SGDLS, CDR2 YYNGEE. The junction had 4 bases not matched to a gene; V was cut back by 0 bases and J by 1 base. The CDR3 has 17 amino acids. CDR3 in DNA: TGTGCCAGCAGCGTAGCACAGACAGGGTCTGGGGCCAACGTCCTGACTTTC. This gives the protein CASSVAQTGSGANVLTF.

The CDR3 nucleotides read TGTGCCAGCAGCTTAGCGGGAACAGGGGGGGAAGGCTACACCTTC. Translating it yields CASSLAGTGGEGYTF. The rearrangement links TRBV7-9 to TRBJ1-2; 8 bases align to TRBD1. The CDR3 runs 15 residues. Germline CDR1 reads SEHNR; CDR2 reads FQNEAQ (reference sequence). Unmatched junction bases numbered 8, after V lost 0 bases and J lost 8 bases.

This clone was recorded only once. The V call is TRBV5-5, the J call TRBJ2-5; TRBD2 aligns across 12 bases. V lost 4 bases to trimming and J lost 5 bases; unmatched junction nucleotides: 6. CDR1 SGHKS and CDR2 YYEKEE come from the germline V gene (reference sequence). The CDR3 has 15 residues. The CDR3 DNA reads as TGTGCCAGCAGCGTGACCGGGACTAGCGGGGAGACCCAGTACTTC. It is translated as CASSVTGTSGETQYF.

The chain recombines TRBV5-8 with TRBJ2-2; TRBD1 matches at 9 bases. V dropped 5 bases and J dropped 6; count of bases not matched to a gene: 2. This CDR3 is built from 13 residues. CDR1 and CDR2 (germline): SGHTS, YDEGEE. DNA for the CDR3: TGTGCCAGCAGATGGACAGGGGCCGGGGAGCTGTTTTTT. Protein: CASRWTGAGELFF.

This clone has just one count. The CDR3 region has the DNA TGTGCCAGCAGCGTACGCAAAGGGGACAAGGGAAGCAATCAGCCCCAGCATTTT. Amino acids: CASSVRKGDKGSNQPQHF. The chain is built from TRBV9 and TRBJ1-5; D possibly corresponds to TRBD1 (6 bases). Trimming stripped 1 base from V and 1 base from J, with 18 bases between. CDR1 is SGDLS, CDR2 YYNGEE, per germline. This CDR3 is 18 amino acids long.

This clone was found once. The chain has TRBV5-6 and TRBJ1-6, with D unresolved. The CDR3 is made up of 13 amino acids. The V gene's germline CDR1 is SGHDT and CDR2 YYEEEE. V lost 2 bases and J lost 9, with 9 bases in between. In DNA, the CDR3 is TGTGCCAGCAGCTTAGAGTCGGGTTCACCCCTCCACTTT. It encodes CASSLESGSPLHF.

This chain joins TRBV4-1 and TRBJ1-1, with a tentative D call TRBD1 (6 bases). CDR3 length equals 16 residues. Deletions cut 3 bases from V and 0 bases from J, with 14 bases between. In germline, CDR1 is MGHRA, CDR2 YSYEKL. The CDR3 reads CASSQSGGRVNTEAFF. CDR3 DNA: TGCGCCAGCAGCCAGAGCGGGGGCCGGGTGAACACTGAAGCTTTCTTT.

The chain links TRBV11-2 to TRBJ2-7; no clear D. The V end was cut by 5 bases, the J end by 3 bases, with 8 bases between. Germline V gene sequence: CDR1 SGHAT, CDR2 FQNNGV. The CDR3 runs 12 residues. The CDR3 reads CASSVLYYEQYF. CDR3 DNA sequence: TGTGCCAGCAGCGTACTTTACTACGAGCAGTACTTC.

The V call is TRBV3-1 (or the pseudogene TRBV3-2), the J call TRBJ1-1; D is unclear. The CDR3 runs to 13 residues. Trimming removed 4 bases from V and 5 bases from J, with 11 bases in between. Per germline, CDR1 LGHDT and CDR2 YNNKEL (reference sequence). CDR3: CASSPHTGTEAFF. The CDR3 nucleotides read TGTGCCAGCAGCCCGCATACGGGTACTGAAGCTTTCTTT.

This rearrangement joins TRBV5-1 to TRBJ2-3; 9 bases agree with TRBD2. This CDR3 region has 16 residues. V lost 3 bases and J lost 7; bases outside the gene matches: 12. Germline values: CDR1 SGHRS, CDR2 YFSETQ. This chain's CDR3 is CASSSAPAGGQNTQYF. CDR3 DNA sequence: TGCGCCAGCAGCTCAGCCCCGGCGGGAGGGCAAAATACGCAGTATTTT.

CDR3 in DNA: TGTGCCAGCAGCGGACAGGGGTTAGGCGGCTACACCTTC. Translation gives CASSGQGLGGYTF. The rearrangement links TRBV9 to TRBJ1-2; 8 nucleotides match TRBD1. The germline V gene has CDR1 SGDLS and CDR2 YYNGEE. The CDR3 runs 13 residues. J lost 8 bases, V lost 3 bases, and 6 bases had no gene match.

The J gene is TRBJ1-2, the V gene TRBV25-1; no clear D gene. Trimming removed 4 bases at V and 3 bases at J, with 12 bases between. The CDR3 covers 14 residues. Germline lookup yields CDR1 MGHDK and CDR2 SYGVNS. CDR3 nucleotides: TGTGCCAGCAGTGCTTCAGGAGGGCACTATGGCTACACCTTC. Protein: CASSASGGHYGYTF.

CDR3 amino acids: CASSLVVRTGELFF. CDR3 DNA sequence: TGTGCCAGCAGCTTAGTCGTAAGGACCGGGGAGCTGTTTTTT. The rearrangement links TRBV11-3 to TRBJ2-2; unclear D gene. Trimming left V 1 base short and J 5 bases short, with 8 bases between. In germline, CDR1 is SGHNT, CDR2 YENEEA. The CDR3 covers 14 residues.

A single count supports this clone. CDR3 in DNA: TGTGCCAGCAGTTCCCGGAACCTCGGGGGTCCAGATACGCAGTATTTT. This translates into CASSSRNLGGPDTQYF. The chain joins TRBV6-2 or TRBV6-3 to TRBJ2-3; a weak D match, TRBD2 (6 bases). Germline lookup yields CDR1 MNHEY and CDR2 SVGEGT. Trimming pared 4 bases from V and 4 bases from J, leaving 18 bases between. CDR3 size: 16 residues.

This chain links TRBV28 with TRBJ1-5, with 7 bases lining up with TRBD1. The CDR3 extends over 13 amino acids. CDR1 and CDR2 (germline): MDHEN, SYDVKM. Trimming at V came to 3 bases and at J to 8 bases, leaving 4 bases not matched to a gene. CDR3 coding DNA: TGTGCCAGCAGTTTTACAGGGGTTGAGCCCCAGCATTTT. Its translation is CASSFTGVEPQHF.

A few counts support this clone. J is TRBJ1-1 and V is TRBV30, with D perhaps matching TRBD1 (5 bases). Germline assignment: CDR1 GTSNPN and CDR2 SVGIG (reference sequence). Trimming removed 0 bases at V and 3 bases at J, with 8 bases between. This CDR3 contains 13 residues. CDR3 amino acids: CAWSVRGDTEAFF. The CDR3 bases are TGTGCCTGGAGTGTACGGGGGGACACTGAAGCTTTCTTT.

The chain employs TRBV29-1 and TRBJ1-2, with D perhaps matching TRBD1 (5 bases). V lost 6 bases to trimming and J lost 2 bases, with 10 bases between them. The CDR3 has 12 residues. Germline values: CDR1 SQVTM, CDR2 ANQGSEA. The CDR3 coding sequence is TGCAGCGTCCTTCAGGGCAACTATGGCTACACCTTC. Translation: CSVLQGNYGYTF.

V gene TRBV6-5 combines with J gene TRBJ2-2, with 8 positions matching TRBD2. Germline V CDR1 and CDR2: MNHEY, SVGAGI. The CDR3 sequence is 16 residues long. After removal of 2 bases from V and 5 bases from J, the junction contained 7 bases not matched to a gene. The CDR3 nucleotides are TGTGCCAGCAGTTACAGAGCGGGAGTTGGAACCGGGGAGCTGTTTTTT. Translation gives CASSYRAGVGTGELFF.

The chain links TRBV10-2 to TRBJ2-3; TRBD2 matches at 15 bases. Germline trimming cut 5 bases from V and 5 bases from J; bases unmatched to any gene: 2. This CDR3 spans 15 amino acids. Germline CDR1 reads WSHSY; CDR2 reads SAAADI. CDR3 sequence: CASSRTSGGVDTQYF. CDR3 nucleotides: TGCGCCAGCAGTAGGACTAGCGGGGGGGTAGATACGCAGTATTTT.

The rearrangement links TRBV19 to TRBJ1-1; D is uncertain. Germline CDR1 LNHDA, CDR2 SQIVND (reference sequence). The CDR3 is 13 amino acids. The V end was cut by 6 bases, the J end by 0 bases, with 8 bases between. The DNA for the CDR3 is TGTGCCAGTAGCCAGAGAATGAACACTGAAGCTTTCTTT. It is translated as CASSQRMNTEAFF.

The rearrangement links TRBV11-1 to TRBJ1-1; weak D call: TRBD1 (6 bases). Germline CDR1 SGHAT, CDR2 FQDESV (reference sequence). CDR3 size: 15 residues. Trimming left V 1 base short and J 1 base short, with 10 bases between. This CDR3 reads CASSLVRQANTEAFF. CDR3 in DNA: TGTGCCAGCAGCTTAGTCCGACAGGCGAACACTGAAGCTTTCTTT.